The 32 T cell receptor beta chains listed next were all sequenced from one sample in a study of T-cell reconstitution after alpha-beta-depleted transplantation in children. Unique molecular identifiers were incorporated during preparation of the TCRbeta library. TCRdb independently ran MiXCR on the PCR reads; one entry per CDR3 protein. This sample has under 250,000 distinct CDR3 sequences, with approximately 6.9% found just once. The source was PBMCs, collected before TCRalphabeta/CD19-depleted stem cell transplant. These receptors all stem from a boy younger than 10 with acute lymphoblastic leukemia, due to receive a stem cell transplant.

This clonotype was seen repeatedly, ten times or more. The V gene is TRBV20-1, the J gene TRBJ1-5; D possibly corresponds to TRBD1 (5 bases). V gave up 3 bases and J gave up 4 bases, with 16 bases separating them. The V gene's germline CDR1 is DFQATT and CDR2 SNEGSKA (reference sequence). The CDR3 extends over 15 amino acids. The CDR3 bases are TGCAGTGCTAGTACTTGGCAGGGAGGTAATCAGCCCCAGCATTTT. Amino acids: CSASTWQGGNQPQHF.

This clonotype has ten or more counts. CDR3 coding DNA: TGTGCCAGCAGCTTGAGGTGGGGGGGCACAGATACGCAGTATTTT. This encodes CASSLRWGGTDTQYF. J is TRBJ2-3 and V is TRBV5-4, with D perhaps TRBD2 (6 bases). The CDR3 loop spans 15 amino acids. V lost 1 base and J 1 base, leaving 10 bases between the germline ends. Germline CDR1 SGHNT, CDR2 YYREEE (reference sequence).

The sample holds many counts of this clonotype. J is TRBJ2-7 and V is TRBV20-1; the D gene is possibly TRBD2 (6 bases). With 6 bases removed from V and 6 bases from J, the gap between germline ends came to 12 bases. The CDR3 consists of 11 residues. Per the germline V gene, CDR1 is DFQATT and CDR2 is SNEGSKA (reference sequence). The CDR3 is CSAPTSGEQYF. The DNA of the CDR3 is TGCAGTGCGCCGACTAGTGGCGAGCAGTACTTC.

The sample holds many counts of this clonotype. The V and J genes are TRBV5-5 and TRBJ1-5; D unresolved. From germline, CDR1 is SGHKS and CDR2 YYEKEE (reference sequence). CDR3 length: 15 residues. V gave up 3 bases and J gave up 0 bases, with 10 bases separating them. CDR3 in amino acids: CASSYGQPSNQPQHF. CDR3 in DNA: TGTGCCAGCAGCTACGGTCAGCCTAGCAATCAGCCCCAGCATTTT.

This clonotype was seen many times. The chain carries TRBV13 and TRBJ2-1; no clear D. There are 16 residues in the CDR3. The V end was cut by 2 bases, the J end by 6 bases, with 17 bases between. The germline gives CDR1 PRHDT, CDR2 FYEKMQ (reference sequence). The CDR3 DNA reads as TGTGCCAGCAGCTTAAGAGGTACCGCTCCTCGCAATGAGCAGTTCTTC. Amino acids: CASSLRGTAPRNEQFF.

This clonotype was seen ten or more times. The chain combines TRBV12-3 or TRBV12-4 with TRBJ2-1; 8 bases match TRBD2. The CDR3 sequence is 16 residues long. V shed 2 bases, J shed 0 bases, and the junction held 3 bases outside the gene matches. CDR3 coding DNA: TGTGCCAGCAGTTTAACCGGGACTAGCTCCTACAATGAGCAGTTCTTC. This translates into CASSLTGTSSYNEQFF.

This clonotype was seen more than once but under ten times. V gene TRBV7-9 combines with J gene TRBJ1-5; D ambiguous. Germline V gene lookup returns CDR1 SEHNR and CDR2 FQNEAQ (reference sequence). V was trimmed by 5 bases and J by 4 bases, leaving 15 bases between them. CDR3 length: 15 amino acids. CDR3 region: CASSRLTEPNQPQHF. The CDR3 nucleotides are TGTGCCAGCAGCCGACTGACTGAACCTAATCAGCCCCAGCATTTT.

This clonotype was seen a handful of times. The V and J genes are TRBV19 and TRBJ1-2; the match to TRBD1 covers 7 bases. With 1 base clipped from V and 7 bases from J, the junction kept 6 bases outside the gene matches. Germline assignment: CDR1 LNHDA and CDR2 SQIVND (reference sequence). This CDR3 is built from 14 residues. Here the CDR3 DNA reads TGTGCCAGTAGTATAGGCTCAGGGGGACCTGGCTACACCTTC. It yields the protein CASSIGSGGPGYTF.

The sample holds many counts of this clonotype. The rearrangement uses TRBV6-5 and TRBJ1-2; 7 bases match TRBD1. V lost 5 bases and J lost 6; bases outside the gene matches: 12. Germline-derived CDR1 and CDR2 are MNHEY and SVGAGI. The CDR3 has 15 residues. The CDR3 nucleotides read TGTGCCAGCAGTCACGACTTCCCAGGGGGTAATGGCTACACCTTC. Protein product: CASSHDFPGGNGYTF.

V gene TRBV5-1 combines with J gene TRBJ1-2; TRBD1 agrees at 9 bases. Per germline, CDR1 SGHRS and CDR2 YFSETQ. This CDR3 is built from 16 residues. V shed 1 base, J shed 3 bases, and the junction held 7 bases outside the gene matches. CDR3 nucleotide sequence: TGCGCCAGCAGCTTGAGTGTGGGACAGGGAGACTATGGCTACACCTTC. This translates into CASSLSVGQGDYGYTF.

The table lists this clonotype with many counts. The chain couples TRBV7-2 to TRBJ1-5; perhaps TRBD1 as D (5 bases). The CDR3 runs 13 residues. V shed 2 bases and J shed 7 bases, with 9 bases lying between them. Looked up from germline, CDR1 is SGHTA and CDR2 is FQGNSA. CDR3 coding DNA: TGTGCCAGCAGCTTACAGGGTGGACAGCCCCAGCATTTT. Its protein is CASSLQGGQPQHF.

This clonotype was detected ten times or more. The chain is built from TRBV27 and TRBJ2-5; D possibly corresponds to TRBD2 (6 bases). V gave up 3 bases and J gave up 4 bases, with 12 bases separating them. This CDR3 has 14 amino acids. Looked up from germline, CDR1 is MNHEY and CDR2 is SMNVEV (reference sequence). CDR3 amino acids: CASSLSGLPETQYF. CDR3 coding DNA: TGTGCCAGCAGTTTGTCCGGACTACCAGAGACCCAGTACTTC.

This clonotype was picked up many times. The chain couples TRBV10-3 to TRBJ2-2; tentatively, D is TRBD1 (7 bases). This CDR3 region has 15 residues. CDR1 and CDR2 from the germline V gene are ENHRY and SYGVKD. V shed 6 bases and J shed 0 bases, with 11 bases lying between them. The CDR3 sequence: CAISRGTANTGELFF. CDR3 nucleotides: TGTGCCATCAGCCGCGGGACAGCGAACACCGGGGAGCTGTTTTTT.

V gene TRBV11-3 combines with J gene TRBJ2-2, with TRBD2 identical over 7 bases. J gave up 7 bases and V 11 bases, and 13 bases lay outside the gene matches. Germline lookup yields CDR1 SGHNT and CDR2 YENEEA. There are 14 residues in the CDR3. DNA of the CDR3: TGTGCCTCCGAATCCGGTTGGGAGGGCGGGGAGCTGTTTTTT. This sequence encodes CASESGWEGGELFF. The complete variable domain, with remaining parts taken from reference TRBV11-3 and TRBJ2-2, reads EAGVVQSPRYKIIEKKQPVAFWCNPISGHNTLYWYLQNLGQGPELLIRYENEEAVDDSQLPKDRFSAERLKGVDSTLKIQPAELGDSAVYLCASESGWEGGELFFGEGSRLTVL.

This clonotype was detected many times. The chain joins TRBV9 to TRBJ2-7; TRBD1 agrees at 9 bases. The CDR3 is 13 amino acids. The trim removed 4 bases at V and 5 bases at J, leaving 4 bases unmatched. Per the germline V gene, CDR1 is SGDLS and CDR2 is YYNGEE. DNA for the CDR3: TGTGCCAGCAGCTCCGGGACAGGGAACGAGCAGTACTTC. Protein sequence: CASSSGTGNEQYF.

This clonotype was observed many times. V gene TRBV5-1 combines with J gene TRBJ2-7, with D maybe TRBD2 (5 bases). The CDR3 loop spans 14 amino acids. With 0 bases removed from V and 6 bases from J, the gap between germline ends came to 13 bases. Germline CDR1 SGHRS, CDR2 YFSETQ. The CDR3 DNA reads TGCGCCAGCAGCTTGGCCGGAGGAATGAGCGAGCAGTACTTC. This translates into CASSLAGGMSEQYF.

This clonotype was picked up a small number of times. The V gene is TRBV4-2, the J gene TRBJ2-5; weak D call: TRBD2 (7 bases). The V gene lost 4 bases and the J gene lost 5 bases, with 20 bases spanning the gap. Germline loops: CDR1 LGHNA, CDR2 YNFKEQ. The CDR3 length is 16 residues. As DNA, the CDR3 is TGTGCCAGCAGCCCCCTAGGGGCGGGGGCGTTGGAGACCCAGTACTTC. The encoded protein is CASSPLGAGALETQYF.

The chain employs TRBV5-1 and TRBJ2-7; D is possibly TRBD1 (6 bases). Germline lookup yields CDR1 SGHRS and CDR2 YFSETQ. This CDR3 has 13 residues. V gave up 5 bases and J gave up 2 bases, with 11 bases separating them. The CDR3 DNA is TGCGCCAGCAGGTACAGGGAACCCTACGAGCAGTACTTC. As protein: CASRYREPYEQYF.

In its sample, this clonotype was seen many times. V usage is TRBV7-2 and J usage is TRBJ2-3; TRBD2 agrees at 7 bases. The CDR3 consists of 14 residues. After removal of 2 bases from V and 8 bases from J, the junction contained 7 bases not matched to a gene. The germline gives CDR1 SGHTA, CDR2 FQGNSA. CDR3 bases: TGTGCCAGCAGCTTATTGGCGGGAGACCGTACGCAGTATTTT. It codes for CASSLLAGDRTQYF.

On this clonotype itself: The missing conserved phenylalanine or tryptophan at the end of this CDR3 makes a read error likely. This chain connects TRBV5-1 to TRBJ1-6; D unresolved. Trimming cost V 1 base and J 8 bases, with 13 bases left between them. This CDR3 has 15 amino acids. Germline V lookup: CDR1 SGHRS, CDR2 YFSETQ. CDR3 in DNA: TGCGCCAGCAGCTTGACCGGGGTGGACTATTCACCCCTCCACATT. Its translation: CASSLTGVDYSPLHI.

The table lists this clonotype with a few counts. The chain links TRBV7-2 to TRBJ1-3; no clear D gene. V lost 3 bases, J lost 0 bases, and 9 bases lay in between. The V gene's germline CDR1 is SGHTA and CDR2 FQGNSA. This CDR3 has 15 residues. The CDR3 protein is CASSFDWDSGNTIYF. Here the CDR3 DNA reads TGTGCCAGCAGCTTTGACTGGGACTCTGGAAACACCATATATTTT. Together with reference TRBV7-2 and TRBJ1-3, the CDR3 gives the full variable domain: GAGVSQSPSNKVTEKGKDVELRCDPISGHTALYWYRQSLGQGLEFLIYFQGNSAPDKSGLPSDRFSAERTGGSVSTLTIQRTQQEDSAVYLCASSFDWDSGNTIYFGEGSWLTVV.

The V gene is TRBV30, the J gene TRBJ2-5; D gene uncertain. The ends were cut back, 4 bases at V and 4 bases at J, with 16 bases in the middle. Germline loops: CDR1 GTSNPN, CDR2 SVGIG (reference sequence). This CDR3 has 14 amino acids. In DNA form, the CDR3 reads TGTGCCTGGACTGTATGGGGTGCCGGAGAGACCCAGTACTTC. It yields the protein CAWTVWGAGETQYF.

This clonotype was recorded a few times. The CDR3 nucleotides read TGTGCCAGCAGCCAAGAACTAGCTGATAGCTCCTACAATGAGCAGTTCTTC. It specifies CASSQELADSSYNEQFF. The chain links TRBV3-1 to TRBJ2-1; tentatively, D is TRBD2 (6 bases). This CDR3 region has 17 residues. Per germline, CDR1 LGHDT and CDR2 YNNKEL (reference sequence). The germline V and J ends were trimmed by 0 bases and 0 bases, with 12 bases remaining between them.

This clonotype has at least ten counts. V is TRBV20-1 and J is TRBJ2-5; 7 nucleotides line up with TRBD2. With 4 bases clipped from V and 5 bases from J, the junction kept 10 bases outside the gene matches. Per germline, CDR1 DFQATT and CDR2 SNEGSKA (reference sequence). This CDR3 region has 14 residues. Here the CDR3 DNA reads TGCAGTGCTATGGTGCGGGAGCGGGCTGAGACCCAGTACTTC. Translating gives CSAMVRERAETQYF.

This clonotype was detected ten times or more. This chain links TRBV27 with TRBJ1-3; D not resolved. The CDR3 sequence is 13 residues long. With 5 bases removed from V and 2 bases from J, the gap between germline ends came to 7 bases. Germline lookup yields CDR1 MNHEY and CDR2 SMNVEV (reference sequence). CDR3 sequence: CASSRTPGNTIYF. The CDR3 nucleotides are TGTGCCAGCAGTCGGACCCCTGGAAACACCATATATTTT.

In this sample, this clonotype turned up many times. V gene TRBV7-9 combines with J gene TRBJ1-5; D possibly corresponds to TRBD1 (5 bases). The CDR3 covers 15 residues. V gave up 1 base and J gave up 6 bases, with 13 bases separating them. Per the germline V gene, CDR1 is SEHNR and CDR2 is FQNEAQ (reference sequence). In DNA, the CDR3 is TGTGCCAGCAGCTTAGGGGGACTTGGGTTTCAGCCCCAGCATTTT. Residues: CASSLGGLGFQPQHF.

There are many counts of this clonotype. The chain combines TRBV12-3 or TRBV12-4 with TRBJ2-5; possibly TRBD2 for D (5 bases). The length of the CDR3 is 13 residues. V was cut by 5 bases and J by 0 bases, with 7 bases left in between. The CDR3 DNA follows: TGTGCCAGCAGTCTGACTAACCAAGAGACCCAGTACTTC. It yields the protein CASSLTNQETQYF.

This clonotype was detected only a few times. The CDR3, as DNA: TGCAGTGCTAGAAGGGAGGGTCACCAAGAGACCCAGTACTTC. Translating gives CSARREGHQETQYF. This chain joins TRBV20-1 and TRBJ2-5, with 7 bases fitting TRBD2. The CDR3 runs to 14 residues. V shed 2 bases and J 0 bases; nucleotides not matched to a gene: 3. Per the germline V gene, CDR1 is DFQATT and CDR2 is SNEGSKA (reference sequence).

V usage is TRBV20-1 and J usage is TRBJ1-2, with no clear D. The CDR3 runs 12 residues. The V and J ends lost 6 bases and 2 bases respectively, with 10 bases between them. CDR1 DFQATT and CDR2 SNEGSKA come from the germline V gene (reference sequence). The CDR3 loop is CSALVRNYGYTF. In DNA form, the CDR3 reads TGCAGTGCCCTCGTCCGGAACTATGGCTACACCTTC.

The rearrangement links TRBV7-9 to TRBJ2-3; 10 positions match TRBD2. This CDR3 has 16 amino acids. Germline-derived CDR1 and CDR2 are SEHNR and FQNEAQ (reference sequence). The J segment lost 5 bases and the V segment lost 2 bases, leaving 7 bases of the junction unmatched. The CDR3 DNA reads as TGTGCCAGCAGCTTAAGGAGCGGGGGGGCCGGAGATACGCAGTATTTT. This sequence encodes CASSLRSGGAGDTQYF.

The genes are TRBV14 and TRBJ2-3; 12 bases map to TRBD2. The CDR3 covers 14 residues. J was trimmed by 7 bases and V by 5 bases; bases with no gene match: 4. Per germline, CDR1 SGHDN and CDR2 FVKESK. CDR3: CASSDGLAGNTQYF. The CDR3 DNA reads TGTGCCAGCAGCGATGGACTAGCGGGAAATACGCAGTATTTT.

There are many counts of this clonotype. The chain couples TRBV5-1 to TRBJ1-2; 10 bases are shared with TRBD1. CDR1 SGHRS and CDR2 YFSETQ come from the germline V gene. The ends lost 3 bases at V and 7 bases at J; junction bases unmatched: 6. This CDR3 has 14 residues. As DNA, the CDR3 is TGCGCCAGCAGCTCCACCCGGACAGGGGGTGGCTACACCTTC. Residues: CASSSTRTGGGYTF.